This entry features one T cell receptor (beta chain) sequence. Its antigen remains unidentified. This entry comes from a study of chemoradiotherapy in HPV16-positive cancers. Study overall: Candidate HPV-specific clones and shared TCR motifs came from a couple of HPV16-positive patients.

Findings and limits, study-wide: Candidate HPV-specific clones and E7-related TCR motifs grew in tumor during treatment. In HPV16-positive patients, HPV-responsive T-cell expansion tracked better recurrence-free survival. Functional assays defining HPV-specific T cells used only a couple of HPV16-positive patients.

The CDR3 runs 12 residues. Trimming removed 2 bases at V and 2 bases at J, with 6 bases between. Per the germline V gene, CDR1 is SQVTM and CDR2 is ANQGSEA. Assay used: immunoSEQ multiplex PCR; TCRdb lists only in-frame clones, some missing. This sample yields approximately 6,000 clones, of which approximately 90% are seen a single time; about 20% belongs to the top ten. This clonotype originated in a human donor with HPV-associated anogenital cancer. V gene TRBV29-1 combines with J gene TRBJ1-1, with D hard to call. Specimen: blood, collected from a patient who underwent chemoradiotherapy. The CDR3 coding sequence is TGCAGCGTTGAACAAGATAACACTGAAGCTTTCTTT. Amino acids: CSVEQDNTEAFF.